Each of the 24 T cell receptor beta chains below was sequenced from the same sample in a study of response to subunit inactivated influenza vaccine. TCRdb reprocessed the RT-PCR reads with MiXCR, giving one entry per CDR3 protein. The sample has fewer than 750,000 distinct CDR3 sequences; 12% to 15% are singletons. The source was PBMCs from blood, collected roughly 12 days after vaccination. All receptors derive from a man aged 50 or older who received an inactivated influenza vaccine.

As concerns this clonotype: Here the CDR3 omits its conserved ending phenylalanine or tryptophan, so a read error is the likely source. The chain links TRBV11-2 to TRBJ2-7; TRBD1 or TRBD2 may be the D gene (5 bases each). Trimming took off 5 bases at V and 2 bases at J, with 19 bases between the two ends. This CDR3 comprises 16 residues. Germline V gene lookup returns CDR1 SGHAT and CDR2 FQNNGV. CDR3: CASSEGSSWGTYEQYL. The CDR3 DNA reads as TGTGCCAGCAGCGAGGGGTCCTCATGGGGAACCTACGAGCAGTACTTA.

The sample holds a few counts of this clonotype. A much larger clone differs by one base, so this may be a read error. V gene TRBV7-2 combines with J gene TRBJ1-1; TRBD1 is a possible D gene (5 bases). The CDR3 spans 14 residues. Per germline, CDR1 SGHTA and CDR2 FQGNSA. The V gene lost 3 bases and the J gene lost 1 base, with 9 bases spanning the gap. The CDR3 sequence is CASSFPGPNTEAFF. The CDR3 DNA sequence: TGTGCCAGCAGCTTCCCGGGACCGAACACTGAAGCTTTCTTT.

The chain has TRBV7-9 and TRBJ2-7, with 9 positions matching TRBD1. J was trimmed by 3 bases and V by 5 bases; bases with no gene match: 8. Germline V gene data show CDR1 as SEHNR and CDR2 as FQNEAQ (reference sequence). The CDR3 consists of 15 residues. As DNA, the CDR3 is TGTGCCAGCAGCAGCTGGGGACAGGGAAGCTACGAGCAGTACTTC. Amino acids: CASSSWGQGSYEQYF. The full variable domain, rest sourced from reference TRBV7-9 and TRBJ2-7, is DTGVSQNPRHKITKRGQNVTFRCDPISEHNRLYWYRQTLGQGPEFLTYFQNEAQLEKSRLLSDRFSAERPKGSFSTLEIQRTEQGDSAMYLCASSSWGQGSYEQYFGPGTRLTVT.

The chain recombines TRBV11-2 with TRBJ2-5; TRBD1 is a possible D gene (5 bases). Germline CDR1 and CDR2: SGHAT and FQNNGV. Deletions cut 5 bases from V and 5 bases from J, with 18 bases between. This CDR3 is built from 15 residues. CDR3 in DNA: TGTGCCAGCAGCATTTTAAAGGGGTGGCGTGAGACCCAGTACTTC. Amino acids: CASSILKGWRETQYF.

About this clonotype: The junction departs from the called germline gene at one end, perhaps through a read error. The chain has TRBV19 and TRBJ2-2, with D possibly matching TRBD2 (5 bases). The CDR3 contains 15 residues. Per the germline V gene, CDR1 is LNHDA and CDR2 is SQIVND (reference sequence). DNA for the CDR3: TGTGCCAGTAGTATAAGTGGACGTCGGGTCGGGGAGCTGATTTTT. This codes for CASSISGRRVGELIF.

In this sample, this clonotype turned up many times. The V call is TRBV28, the J call TRBJ1-1, with 9 bases matching TRBD1. The CDR3 extends over 13 amino acids. Germline trimming cut 10 bases from V and 0 bases from J; bases unmatched to any gene: 3. CDR1 and CDR2 from the germline V gene are MDHEN and SYDVKM. In DNA form, the CDR3 reads TGTGCCATCCGGACAGGGGTGAACACTGAAGCTTTCTTT. As protein: CAIRTGVNTEAFF.

This clonotype has only a few counts. V and J are TRBV5-1 and TRBJ2-7; perhaps TRBD1 as D (6 bases). There are 15 residues in the CDR3. Germline-derived CDR1 and CDR2 are SGHRS and YFSETQ. V was cut by 0 bases and J by 3 bases, with 13 bases left in between. Here the CDR3 DNA reads TGCGCCAGCAGCTTGGCCTCAGGACAGATCTACGAGCAGTACTTC. Its translation is CASSLASGQIYEQYF.

V is TRBV5-1 and J is TRBJ2-2; D tentatively reads TRBD1 or TRBD2 (5 bases each). Germline CDR1 is SGHRS and CDR2 is YFSETQ. There are 15 residues in the CDR3. Trimming pared 5 bases from V and 1 base from J, leaving 12 bases between. The CDR3, as DNA: TGCGCCAGCAGGGTCGAGGGGATGAACACCGGGGAGCTGTTTTTT. Protein: CASRVEGMNTGELFF.

This clonotype was detected only a few times. The chain employs TRBV3-1 and TRBJ2-1; TRBD2 might be the D (7 bases). This CDR3 spans 14 amino acids. Germline CDR1 is LGHDT and CDR2 is YNNKEL (reference sequence). V dropped 1 base and J dropped 9 bases, with 13 bases sitting between them. As DNA, the CDR3 is TGTGCCAGCAGCCAAGGGGGGGGGGCCGGTGAGCAGTTCTTC. Encoded protein: CASSQGGGAGEQFF.

This clonotype showed up many times. This rearrangement joins TRBV9 to TRBJ2-3, with D unresolved. There are 13 residues in the CDR3. V lost 0 bases and J 2 bases, leaving 4 bases between the germline ends. Germline V lookup: CDR1 SGDLS, CDR2 YYNGEE. The CDR3 loop reads CASSVGLTDTQYF. The CDR3 nucleotides are TGTGCCAGCAGCGTAGGACTCACAGATACGCAGTATTTT.

V gene TRBV20-1 combines with J gene TRBJ2-1; 9 bases line up with TRBD1. This CDR3 comprises 14 residues. V was pared by 5 bases and J by 3 bases, with 5 bases of the junction left unmatched. Germline V gives CDR1 DFQATT, CDR2 SNEGSKA (reference sequence). The CDR3 sequence: CSARRDRDYNEQFF. The CDR3, as DNA: TGCAGTGCTCGACGGGACAGGGACTACAATGAGCAGTTCTTC.

This clonotype has just a few counts. The chain has TRBV13 and TRBJ2-7; TRBD2 matches at 10 bases. Trimming took 5 bases from V and 3 from J; bases not matched to a gene: 7. This CDR3 contains 15 residues. In germline, CDR1 is PRHDT, CDR2 FYEKMQ (reference sequence). The CDR3 region has the DNA TGTGCCAGCAGCCCCAGGGGACTAGCGTTCTACGAGCAGTACTTC. Protein sequence: CASSPRGLAFYEQYF.

This clonotype occurred many times. The CDR3 DNA reads TGTGCCACCAGTGCACAGCGCTCTGGAAACACCATATATTTT. As protein: CATSAQRSGNTIYF. This chain links TRBV15 with TRBJ1-3; D is unresolved. Germline lookup yields CDR1 LNHNV and CDR2 YYDKDF (reference sequence). The CDR3 extends over 14 amino acids. The germline V and J ends were trimmed by 6 bases and 0 bases, with 9 bases remaining between them.

The V gene is TRBV3-1, the J gene TRBJ2-7, with 9 bases that match TRBD1. The V gene end was trimmed by 0 bases and the J gene end by 5 bases; junction bases not matched to a gene: 11. Germline V CDR1 and CDR2: LGHDT, YNNKEL (reference sequence). This CDR3 spans 17 amino acids. CDR3 DNA sequence: TGTGCCAGCAGCCAAGAACTCACAGGGGGCGAAGGACACGAGCAGTACTTC. Protein sequence: CASSQELTGGEGHEQYF.

The CDR3 is CASSQESGGPYEQYF. DNA of the CDR3: TGCGCCAGCAGCCAAGAATCGGGGGGCCCCTACGAGCAGTACTTC. The gene calls are TRBV4-3 and TRBJ2-7, with D possibly being TRBD2 (7 bases). V was clipped by 0 bases and J by 2 bases, with 11 bases between them. The CDR3 has 15 amino acids. Germline CDR1 LGHNA, CDR2 YSLEER.

DNA for the CDR3: TGCGCCAGCAGCCCCCAGGCAGGAGTCAATCAGCCCCAGCATTTT. Amino acid sequence: CASSPQAGVNQPQHF. V usage is TRBV5-1 and J usage is TRBJ1-5; D is ambiguous. V dropped 4 bases and J dropped 3 bases, with 14 bases sitting between them. The CDR3 spans 15 residues. Germline CDR1 SGHRS, CDR2 YFSETQ.

Only a few counts were recorded for this clonotype. This sequence joins TRBV9 and TRBJ2-1; 7 positions match TRBD1. J gave up 5 bases and V 4 bases, and 6 bases lay outside the gene matches. The CDR3 is made up of 14 amino acids. Germline V gene sequence: CDR1 SGDLS, CDR2 YYNGEE. The CDR3 reads CASSTTGIHNEQFF. CDR3 DNA sequence: TGTGCCAGCAGCACGACAGGGATCCACAATGAGCAGTTCTTC.

In its sample, this clonotype was seen a few times. This chain links TRBV11-2 with TRBJ2-2; 8 bases match TRBD1. V shed 2 bases and J 7 bases; nucleotides not matched to a gene: 6. The CDR3 length is 15 residues. Germline CDR1 reads SGHAT; CDR2 reads FQNNGV. CDR3 DNA sequence: TGTGCCAGCAGCTTAATCCCAGGGGGCATCGGGGAGCTGTTTTTT. This codes for CASSLIPGGIGELFF.

The chain is built from TRBV20-1 and TRBJ2-3; 8 positions match TRBD2. CDR3 size: 14 residues. The V and J ends lost 6 bases and 3 bases, in that order; junction bases with no gene match: 8. CDR1 and CDR2 from the germline V gene are DFQATT and SNEGSKA (reference sequence). CDR3 amino acids: CSATGTRKTDTQYF. The CDR3 bases are TGCAGTGCCACCGGGACTAGGAAGACAGATACGCAGTATTTT.

The chain links TRBV7-9 to TRBJ1-2, with a tentative D call TRBD1 (6 bases). The V and J ends lost 7 bases and 4 bases respectively, with 19 bases between them. The CDR3 sequence is 15 residues long. Germline CDR1 SEHNR, CDR2 FQNEAQ (reference sequence). The CDR3 is CASTGQITGGYGYTF. CDR3 nucleotide sequence: TGTGCCAGCACTGGACAGATAACCGGAGGCTATGGCTACACCTTC.

A word on this clonotype: A much larger clone differs from this one at a single base, so this may be a read error. The rearrangement links TRBV29-1 to TRBJ2-7, with 8 bases lining up with TRBD1. Germline V gives CDR1 SQVTM, CDR2 ANQGSEA. The CDR3 consists of 12 residues. The CDR3 here is CSAWTGNYEKYF. In DNA form, the CDR3 reads TGCAGCGCTTGGACAGGGAACTACGAGAAGTACTTC.

In its sample, this clonotype was seen a few times. The chain carries TRBV12-3 or TRBV12-4 and TRBJ2-1; 12 bases are a match to TRBD2. The CDR3 sequence is 16 residues long. With 5 bases clipped from V and 4 bases from J, the junction kept 6 bases outside the gene matches. Written as DNA, the CDR3 is TGTGCCAGCAGTCTGGGACTAGCGGGTCTTTACAATGAGCAGTTCTTC. Translating it yields CASSLGLAGLYNEQFF.

In this sample, this clonotype turned up a few times. The chain links TRBV3-1 to TRBJ2-7, with TRBD1 identical over 7 bases. V dropped 1 base and J dropped 3; count of bases not matched to a gene: 0. This CDR3 spans 13 amino acids. Germline values: CDR1 LGHDT, CDR2 YNNKEL (reference sequence). CDR3 residues: CASSQAGGYEQYF. The CDR3 DNA is TGTGCCAGCAGCCAAGCAGGGGGCTACGAGCAGTACTTC.

This chain connects TRBV6-5 to TRBJ1-4, with D perhaps TRBD1 (6 bases). This CDR3 has 14 amino acids. With 0 bases removed from V and 7 bases from J, the gap between germline ends came to 9 bases. In germline, CDR1 is MNHEY, CDR2 SVGAGI. DNA for the CDR3: TGTGCCAGCAGTTACTCGGAGGGGGTTGAAAAACTGTTTTTT. This gives the protein CASSYSEGVEKLFF.